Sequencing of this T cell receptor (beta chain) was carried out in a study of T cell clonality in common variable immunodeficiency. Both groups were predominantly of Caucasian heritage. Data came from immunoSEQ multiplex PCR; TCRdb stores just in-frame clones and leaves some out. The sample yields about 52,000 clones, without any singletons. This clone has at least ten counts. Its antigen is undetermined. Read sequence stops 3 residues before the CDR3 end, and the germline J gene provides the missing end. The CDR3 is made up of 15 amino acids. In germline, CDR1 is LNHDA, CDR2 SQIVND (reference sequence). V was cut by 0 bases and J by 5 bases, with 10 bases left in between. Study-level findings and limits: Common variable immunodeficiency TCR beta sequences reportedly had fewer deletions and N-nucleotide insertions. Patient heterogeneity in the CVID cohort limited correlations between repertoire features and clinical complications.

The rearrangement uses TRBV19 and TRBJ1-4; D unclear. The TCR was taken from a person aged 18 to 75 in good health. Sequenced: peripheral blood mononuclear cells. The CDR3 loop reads CASSIDRTPNEKLFF. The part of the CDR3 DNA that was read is TGTGCCAGTAGTATAGACCGTACTCCGAATGAAAAA. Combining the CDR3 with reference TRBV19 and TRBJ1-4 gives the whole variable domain DGGITQSPKYLFRKEGQNVTLSCEQNLNHDAMYWYRQDPGQGLRLIYYSQIVNDFQKGDIAEGYSVSREKKESFPLTVTSAQKNPTAFYLCASSIDRTPNEKLFFGSGTQLSVL.